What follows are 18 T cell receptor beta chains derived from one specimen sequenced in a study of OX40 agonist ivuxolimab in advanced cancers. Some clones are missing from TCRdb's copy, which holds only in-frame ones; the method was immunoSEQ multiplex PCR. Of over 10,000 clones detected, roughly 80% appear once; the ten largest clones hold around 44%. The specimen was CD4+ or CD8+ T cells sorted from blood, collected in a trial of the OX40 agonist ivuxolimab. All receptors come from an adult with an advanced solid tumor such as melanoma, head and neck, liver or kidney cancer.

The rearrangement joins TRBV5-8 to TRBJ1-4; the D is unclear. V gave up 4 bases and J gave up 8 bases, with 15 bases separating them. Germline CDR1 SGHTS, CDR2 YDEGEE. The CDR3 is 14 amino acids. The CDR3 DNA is TGTGCCAGCAGCACCGGGTTCCGAGAAGAAAAACTGTTTTTT. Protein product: CASSTGFREEKLFF. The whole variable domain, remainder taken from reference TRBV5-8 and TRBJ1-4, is EAGVTQSPTHLIKTRGQQATLRCSPISGHTSVYWYQQALGLGLQFLLWYDEGEERNRGNFPPRFSGRQFPNYSSELNVNALELEDSALYLCASSTGFREEKLFFGSGTQLSVL.

CDR3: CASSQGAAGEQFF. DNA of the CDR3: TGCGCCAGCAGCCAAGGGGCTGCGGGTGAGCAGTTCTTC. V usage is TRBV4-1 and J usage is TRBJ2-1; a possible D gene is TRBD2 (5 bases). There are 13 residues in the CDR3. V lost 1 base and J 9 bases, leaving 10 bases between the germline ends. Germline assignment: CDR1 MGHRA and CDR2 YSYEKL.

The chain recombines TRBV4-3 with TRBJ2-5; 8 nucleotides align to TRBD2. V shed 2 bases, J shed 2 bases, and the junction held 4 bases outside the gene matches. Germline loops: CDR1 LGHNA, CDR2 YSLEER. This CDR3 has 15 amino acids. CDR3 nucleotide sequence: TGCGCCAGCAGCCAATCGGGGGGGCTACAAGAGACCCAGTACTTC. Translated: CASSQSGGLQETQYF.

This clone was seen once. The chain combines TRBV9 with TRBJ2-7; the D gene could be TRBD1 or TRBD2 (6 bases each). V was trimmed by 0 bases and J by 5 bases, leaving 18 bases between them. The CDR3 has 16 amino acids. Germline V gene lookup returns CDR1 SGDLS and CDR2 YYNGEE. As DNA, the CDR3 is TGTGCCAGCAGCGTAGGTGTCAGGGGAAGGACTAACGAGCAGTACTTC. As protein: CASSVGVRGRTNEQYF.

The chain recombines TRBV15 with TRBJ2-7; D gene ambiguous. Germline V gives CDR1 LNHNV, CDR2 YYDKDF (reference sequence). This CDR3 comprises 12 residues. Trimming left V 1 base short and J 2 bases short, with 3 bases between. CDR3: CATSRGAYEQYF. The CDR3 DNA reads TGTGCCACCAGCAGAGGAGCCTACGAGCAGTACTTC.

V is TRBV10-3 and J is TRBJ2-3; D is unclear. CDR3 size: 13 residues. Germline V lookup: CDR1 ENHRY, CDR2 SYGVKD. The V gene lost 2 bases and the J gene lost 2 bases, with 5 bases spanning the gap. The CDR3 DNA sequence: TGTGCCATCAGTGAGGGGTCCACAGATACGCAGTATTTT. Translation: CAISEGSTDTQYF.

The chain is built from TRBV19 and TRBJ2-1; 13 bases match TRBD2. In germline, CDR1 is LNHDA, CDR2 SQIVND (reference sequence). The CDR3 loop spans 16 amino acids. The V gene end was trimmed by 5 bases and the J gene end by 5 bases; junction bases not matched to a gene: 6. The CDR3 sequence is CASSLGLAGDHNEQFF. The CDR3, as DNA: TGTGCCAGTAGTCTAGGACTAGCGGGAGACCACAATGAGCAGTTCTTC. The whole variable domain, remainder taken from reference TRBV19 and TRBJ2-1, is DGGITQSPKYLFRKEGQNVTLSCEQNLNHDAMYWYRQDPGQGLRLIYYSQIVNDFQKGDIAEGYSVSREKKESFPLTVTSAQKNPTAFYLCASSLGLAGDHNEQFFGPGTRLTVL.

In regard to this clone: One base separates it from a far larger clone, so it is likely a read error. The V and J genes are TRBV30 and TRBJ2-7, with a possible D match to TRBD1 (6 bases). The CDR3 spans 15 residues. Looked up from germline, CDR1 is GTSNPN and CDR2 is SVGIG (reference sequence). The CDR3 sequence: CAWREFQGFNSPLHF. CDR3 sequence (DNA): TGTGCCTGGAGAGAATTCCAGGGGTTTAATTCACCCCTCCACTTC.

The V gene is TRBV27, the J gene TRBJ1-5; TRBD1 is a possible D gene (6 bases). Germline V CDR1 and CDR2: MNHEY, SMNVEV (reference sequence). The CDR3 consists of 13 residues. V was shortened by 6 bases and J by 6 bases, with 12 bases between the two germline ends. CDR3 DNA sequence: TGTGCCAGCAGGGGGGCTTTAGCTCAGCCCCAGCATTTT. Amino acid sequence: CASRGALAQPQHF.

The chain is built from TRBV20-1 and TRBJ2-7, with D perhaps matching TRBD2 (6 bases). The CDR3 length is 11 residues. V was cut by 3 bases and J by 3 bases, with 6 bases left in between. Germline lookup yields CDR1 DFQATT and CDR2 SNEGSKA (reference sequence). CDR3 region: CSASGGYEQYF. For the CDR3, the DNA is TGCAGTGCTAGCGGGGGCTACGAGCAGTACTTC.

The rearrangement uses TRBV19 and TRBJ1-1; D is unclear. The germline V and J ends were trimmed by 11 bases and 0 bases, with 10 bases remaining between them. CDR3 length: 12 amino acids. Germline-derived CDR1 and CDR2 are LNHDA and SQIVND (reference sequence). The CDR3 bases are TGTGCCGCGGTTGGGATGAACACTGAAGCTTTCTTT. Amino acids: CAAVGMNTEAFF.

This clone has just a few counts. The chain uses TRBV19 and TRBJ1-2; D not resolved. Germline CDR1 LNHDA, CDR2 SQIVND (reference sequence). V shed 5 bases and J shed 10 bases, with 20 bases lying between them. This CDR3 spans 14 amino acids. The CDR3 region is CASSPSDGRPPYTF. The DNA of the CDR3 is TGTGCCAGTAGTCCATCGGACGGCCGGCCTCCCTACACCTTC.

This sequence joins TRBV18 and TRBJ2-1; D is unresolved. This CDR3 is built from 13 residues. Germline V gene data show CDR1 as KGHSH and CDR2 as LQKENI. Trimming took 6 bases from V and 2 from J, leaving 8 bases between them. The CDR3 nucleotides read TGTGCCAGCTCCCAGACACCCTACAATGAGCAGTTCTTC. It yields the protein CASSQTPYNEQFF.

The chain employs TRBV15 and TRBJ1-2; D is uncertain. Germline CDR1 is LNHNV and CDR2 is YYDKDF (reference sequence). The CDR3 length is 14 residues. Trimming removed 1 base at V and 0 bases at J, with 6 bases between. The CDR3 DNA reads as TGTGCCACCAGCAGAGGAGGAGCTAACTATGGCTACACCTTC. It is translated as CATSRGGANYGYTF.

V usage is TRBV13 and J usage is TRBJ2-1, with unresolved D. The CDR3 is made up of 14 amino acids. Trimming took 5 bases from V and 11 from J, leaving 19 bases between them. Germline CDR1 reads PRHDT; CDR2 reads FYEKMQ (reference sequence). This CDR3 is CASSQAMTLPKQFF. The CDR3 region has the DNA TGTGCCAGCAGCCAAGCCATGACTCTTCCGAAGCAGTTCTTC.

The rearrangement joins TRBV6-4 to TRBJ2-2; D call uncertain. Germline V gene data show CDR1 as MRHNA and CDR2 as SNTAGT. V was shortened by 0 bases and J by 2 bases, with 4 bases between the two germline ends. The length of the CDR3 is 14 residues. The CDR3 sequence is CASSDSSNTGELFF. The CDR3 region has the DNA TGTGCCAGCAGTGACTCTAGCAACACCGGGGAGCTGTTTTTT.

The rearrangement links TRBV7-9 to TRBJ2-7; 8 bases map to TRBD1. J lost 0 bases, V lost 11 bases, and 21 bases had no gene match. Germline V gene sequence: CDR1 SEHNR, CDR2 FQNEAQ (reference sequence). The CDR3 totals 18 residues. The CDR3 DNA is TGTGCCGCCGAAGGGGACAGGACACCTCCTTTTAGCTCCTACGAGCAGTACTTC. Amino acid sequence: CAAEGDRTPPFSSYEQYF.

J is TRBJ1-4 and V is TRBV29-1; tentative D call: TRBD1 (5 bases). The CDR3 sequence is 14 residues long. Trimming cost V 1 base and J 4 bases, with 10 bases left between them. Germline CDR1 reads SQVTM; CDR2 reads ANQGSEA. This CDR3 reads CSVEGGVGNEKLFF. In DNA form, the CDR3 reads TGCAGCGTTGAAGGGGGCGTAGGTAATGAAAAACTGTTTTTT. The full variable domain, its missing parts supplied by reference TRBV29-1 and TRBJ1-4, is SAVISQKPSRDICQRGTSLTIQCQVDSQVTMMFWYRQQPGQSLTLIATANQGSEATYESGFVIDKFPISRPNLTFSTLTVSNMSPEDSSIYLCSVEGGVGNEKLFFGSGTQLSVL.